The clone carrying this T cell receptor (beta chain) has ten or more counts. The antigen is unknown. Per germline, CDR1 SQVTM and CDR2 ANQGSEA. V shed 2 bases, J shed 3 bases, and the junction held 4 bases outside the gene matches. The CDR3 runs 15 residues. Methods described previously were used for bulk TCR libraries, and listed TCR primers were applied. TCRdb analysed the PCR reads with MiXCR anew, one entry per CDR3 protein. The sample consists of about 640,000 distinct CDR3 sequences, 15% to 20% of them appearing once. Naive CD8 libraries used roughly 17,000 to 1,100,000 sorted cells and 10%, 30% or 50% RNA. This sample was taken from a study of molecular identifiers for immune sequencing clone quantification. General study findings and limits: Approximately 980,000 naive cells reportedly did not prevent detection of spiked Jurkat TCR RNA from one cell. Among effectors, clones above 20 RNA copies held over 97% of molecules; among naive cells, under 1%.

The chain carries TRBV29-1 and TRBJ2-1; 10 bases fit TRBD2. Sequencing was done on a sample of naive CD8+ T cells from blood, with Jurkat cell RNA spiked in. The sample's subset: FACS-sorted CD8+CD4-CCR7+CD45RA+ naive T cells. The TCR sequence derives from a human donor in good health. Some libraries in this study had Jurkat cell RNA spiked in. CDR3 DNA: TGCAGCGTTGAACTAGCGGGGGCATACTACAATGAGCAGTTCTTC. It specifies CSVELAGAYYNEQFF.